The present T cell receptor (beta chain) was sequenced within a study of T cells in Graves' hyperthyroidism and ophthalmopathy. This clonotype showed up many times. The germline gene is not matched at one end of the junction; a read error may be the cause. TCR beta CDR3 region amplification was performed from RNA transcripts. During a first-round RT-PCR of the TCR CDR3, the HTBI primer set was used. TCRdb independently ran MiXCR on the multiplex PCR reads; one entry per CDR3 protein. The sample includes around 290,000 distinct CDR3 sequences, 10% to 15% seen only once; the top ten take 7.5% to 8%. Hyperthyroidism was newly diagnosed in patients aged 18 to 65 (duration under 2 months). Germline CDR1 is SGHVS and CDR2 is FQNEAQ. The CDR3 runs to 14 residues.

The sample was blood. The chain employs TRBV7-8 and TRBJ2-1; D perhaps matches TRBD2 (5 bases). This clonotype originated in a woman aged 30 to 39 with Graves' hyperthyroidism that later progressed to Graves' ophthalmopathy. The CDR3 is CASSLEGLYNEQLF. Here the CDR3 DNA reads TGTGCCAGCAGCTTAGAAGGACTCTACAATGAGCAGCTCTTC.